This T cell receptor (beta chain) was observed in a study of blood T cell repertoires in COVID-19. Study summary: COVID-19 samples collected from the United States, Italy and Spain covered acute and convalescent phases. Sources were T cells, B-cell-depleted T cells, or PBMCs; the material itself was cDNA or gDNA.

Germline CDR1 LGHDT, CDR2 YNNKEL (reference sequence). The ends lost 4 bases at V and 0 bases at J; junction bases unmatched: 4. The CDR3 is 16 residues long. In the study's own analysis: The authors estimated nucleated cell counts from reference gene primer amplification. Produced via immunoSEQ multiplex PCR; TCRdb's table is partial and in-frame only. D and trimming were read from the DNA, whereas the V and J calls and clone size are those reported in that table. The sample includes around 120,000 clones, around 89% of them seen just once. This TCR was sampled from an elderly woman with acute or convalescent COVID-19. The chain employs TRBV3-1 (or the pseudogene TRBV3-2) and TRBJ2-1, with TRBD1 matching 9 bases. Sample: peripheral blood. The CDR3 sequence: CASSPGTGSSYNEQFF. DNA of the CDR3: TGTGCCAGCAGCCCCGGGACAGGGAGCTCCTACAATGAGCAGTTCTTC.